Listed below are T cell receptor beta chains from one sample, sequenced in a study of T-cell memory formation after mild COVID-19. TCRdb used MiXCR to reprocess the 5' RACE reads, holding one entry per CDR3 protein. The sample holds roughly 300,000 distinct CDR3 sequences, roughly 17% seen once. The sequenced sample was PBMCs or a T cell subset sorted from them (not recorded which). The source of these receptors is a man younger than 35 who had mild COVID-19 (a few samples of this study predate the infection). Cell type and time point are not known. Both conserved end residues are part of each CDR3. D genes are given only for firm matches. Only part of the rows carry a size: once, few, many, or a class if the clone is expanded.

few,TRBJ1-1,TRBV4-3,.,CASSQVSGRRPEAFF,TGCGCCAGCAGCCAAGTTTCAGGGCGAAGGCCTGAAGCTTTCTTT
.,TRBJ2-1,TRBV20-1,.,CSAGITGDNEQFF,TGCAGTGCTGGGATTACAGGAGACAATGAGCAGTTCTTC
many,TRBJ1-5,TRBV6-5,.,CASSRTFRGEQNQPQHF,TGTGCCAGCAGTCGAACTTTCCGGGGAGAACAAAATCAGCCCCAGCATTTT
.,TRBJ2-3,TRBV3-1,.,CASSQATAQGADTQYF,TGTGCCAGCAGCCAGGCGACAGCCCAAGGGGCAGATACGCAGTATTTT
.,TRBJ1-4,TRBV20-1,.,CSAREGLYEKLFF,TGCAGTGCTAGAGAGGGTTTATATGAAAAACTGTTTTTT
.,TRBJ2-5,TRBV5-1,.,CASSYEPQGSRETQYF,TGCGCCAGCAGCTACGAACCCCAGGGCAGTCGGGAGACCCAGTACTTC
.,TRBJ1-6,TRBV3-1,TRBD1,CASSQQGAYNSPLHF,TGTGCCAGCAGCCAACAGGGGGCATATAATTCACCCCTCCACTTT
.,TRBJ1-2,TRBV11-2,.,CASSLWGNGGYTF,TGTGCCAGCAGCTTATGGGGGAACGGTGGCTACACCTTC
few,TRBJ2-1,TRBV11-2,.,CASSHTRGNSYNEQFF,TGTGCCAGCAGCCACACCAGGGGCAACTCCTACAATGAGCAGTTCTTC
many,TRBJ2-1,TRBV12-3/TRBV12-4,TRBD2,CASSFASGGVYYSYNEQFF,TGTGCCAGCAGTTTCGCTAGCGGGGGGGTATATTATTCCTACAATGAGCAGTTCTTC
.,TRBJ2-5,TRBV4-3,TRBD2,CASSQDLAGETQYF,TGCGCCAGCAGCCAAGATCTAGCGGGGGAGACCCAGTACTTC
.,TRBJ2-1,TRBV5-1,TRBD1,CASSGETGDEQFF,TGCGCCAGCAGCGGGGAGACAGGGGATGAGCAGTTCTTC
.,TRBJ1-1,TRBV20-1,.,CSAAGMNTEAFF,TGCAGTGCTGCCGGGATGAACACTGAAGCTTTCTTT
.,TRBJ2-5,TRBV15,.,CATSRVSVGRETQYF,TGTGCCACCAGCAGAGTTAGCGTGGGGCGGGAGACCCAGTACTTC
few,TRBJ1-2,TRBV5-1,TRBD1,CASRQGQPLDYGYTF,TGCGCCAGCAGGCAGGGACAGCCCCTCGACTATGGCTACACCTTC
few,TRBJ1-1,TRBV2,.,CASTLAGYATEAFF,TGTGCCAGCACCCTTGCGGGGTACGCCACTGAAGCTTTCTTT
many,TRBJ2-2,TRBV9,TRBD1,CASSDNAMRGQGELFF,TGTGCCAGCAGCGACAACGCGATGAGGGGGCAGGGGGAGCTGTTTTTT
once,TRBJ2-3,TRBV3-1,.,CASSQGWTGVSTDTQYF,TGTGCCAGCAGCCAAGGCTGGACGGGGGTCAGCACAGATACGCAGTATTTT
.,TRBJ1-2,TRBV20-1,.,CSARDPWGAGGYTF,TGCAGTGCTAGAGATCCATGGGGGGCAGGAGGCTACACCTTC
.,TRBJ2-2,TRBV3-1,.,CASSGRTNTGELFF,TGTGCCAGCAGCGGGCGAACTAACACCGGGGAGCTGTTTTTT
.,TRBJ2-1,TRBV10-3,.,CAISGLGGAGEQFF,TGTGCCATCAGCGGCTTGGGGGGCGCCGGTGAGCAGTTCTTC
.,TRBJ2-3,TRBV29-1,TRBD1,CSVEGQGVPDTQYF,TGCAGCGTTGAAGGACAGGGGGTGCCAGATACGCAGTATTTT
many,TRBJ1-2,TRBV5-1,.,CASSLEGNYGYTF,TGTGCCAGCAGCCTCGAGGGGAACTATGGCTACACCTTC
few,TRBJ2-2,TRBV20-1,.,CSARTASGAGEGTGELFF,TGCAGTGCTAGAACCGCGAGCGGGGCAGGGGAGGGCACCGGGGAGCTGTTTTTT
.,TRBJ2-5,TRBV6-2/TRBV6-3,.,CASSYLTAMETQYF,TGTGCCAGCAGTTACTTGACTGCTATGGAGACCCAGTACTTC
.,TRBJ2-2,TRBV10-1,TRBD1,CASGTGVTGELFF,TGCGCCAGCGGGACAGGGGTCACCGGGGAGCTGTTTTTT
few,TRBJ2-6,TRBV7-8,.,CASSLEKRISGANVLTF,TGTGCCAGCAGCTTAGAGAAGCGGATCTCTGGGGCCAACGTCCTGACTTTC